This entry features one T cell receptor (beta chain) sequence. The sample is drawn from a study of T cells after yellow fever vaccination. TCRdb called the 5' RACE reads again in MiXCR, with one record for every CDR3 protein. The repertoire holds a few hundred thousand distinct CDR3 sequences, approximately 21% seen once, with 14% in the top ten. Germline V gene data show CDR1 as MNHEY and CDR2 as SVGAGI. The V end was cut by 0 bases, the J end by 0 bases, with 15 bases between. CDR3 length: 17 residues. The starting material was PBMCs, obtained 15 days after the yellow fever booster vaccination. The chain links TRBV6-5 to TRBJ2-7, with D hard to call. The TCR originated in a man aged 25 to 45 who received the YFV17D yellow fever vaccine. CDR3 in DNA: TGTGCCAGCAGTTACTCCGTACGTCCGAAAGCCTCCTACGAGCAGTACTTC. Its translation is CASSYSVRPKASYEQYF.